Below, 20 T cell receptor beta chains from the same sample are listed, as sequenced in a study of monozygotic twins with inflammatory bowel disease. TCRdb reanalyzed the 5' RACE reads, giving one entry per CDR3 protein sequence and no DNA. There are 300,000 to 350,000 distinct CDR3 sequences in the sample, with approximately 2% held by the top ten. The sequencing input was blood. These TCRs come from a human donor with ulcerative colitis or Crohn's disease, or a healthy co-twin of an affected twin (not recorded which).

The chain carries TRBV18 and TRBJ2-7; TCRdb designates TRBD1, a call that cannot be tested without DNA. CDR1 and CDR2 from the germline V gene are KGHSH and LQKENI. The CDR3 runs 15 residues. The chain's CDR3 is CASSPSGTKSYEQYF.

CDR3 residues: CASSVLAGESYEQYF. This chain joins TRBV5-5 and TRBJ2-7; the TRBD2 assignment by TCRdb is unverifiable without DNA. CDR1 and CDR2 (germline): SGHKS, YYEKEE (reference sequence). CDR3 length equals 15 residues. Full variable domain (outside the CDR3, taken from reference TRBV5-5 and TRBJ2-7): DAGVTQSPTHLIKTRGQQVTLRCSPISGHKSVSWYQQVLGQGPQFIFQYYEKEERGRGNFPDRFSARQFPNYSSELNVNALLLGDSALYLCASSVLAGESYEQYFGPGTRLTVT.

This rearrangement joins TRBV28 to TRBJ2-7; TCRdb calls TRBD1, which cannot be checked without DNA. Germline loops: CDR1 MDHEN, CDR2 SYDVKM. The CDR3 extends over 15 amino acids. This CDR3 is CASRPRGAASYEQYF.

V and J are TRBV19 and TRBJ1-1. The germline gives CDR1 LNHDA, CDR2 SQIVND (reference sequence). The CDR3 contains 11 residues. The CDR3 spells CASNGFAEAFF.

V and J are TRBV20-1 and TRBJ2-3. CDR3 length equals 11 residues. Germline CDR1 DFQATT, CDR2 SNEGSKA (reference sequence). CDR3 amino acids: CSAAITDTQYF.

The chain has TRBV5-4 and TRBJ2-2. This CDR3 is 13 amino acids long. Germline CDR1 is SGHNT and CDR2 is YYREEE (reference sequence). The CDR3 spells CASSLGPSGELFF.

V and J are TRBV9 and TRBJ2-3; the TCRdb call, TRBD2, lacks DNA for checking. The CDR3 is made up of 19 amino acids. Per germline, CDR1 SGDLS and CDR2 YYNGEE. The CDR3 loop is CASSERGLAGRGGTDTQYF.

The rearrangement uses TRBV9 and TRBJ2-2; TCRdb lists TRBD1, though no DNA is available to test this call. Germline lookup yields CDR1 SGDLS and CDR2 YYNGEE. The CDR3 spans 15 residues. The CDR3 spells CASSPQGGRTGELFF.

The chain employs TRBV30 and TRBJ1-5. Germline lookup yields CDR1 GTSNPN and CDR2 SVGIG (reference sequence). This CDR3 is 15 amino acids long. The CDR3 spells CASSTGGGGNQPQHF. The full variable domain, its missing parts supplied by reference TRBV30 and TRBJ1-5, is SQTIHQWPATLVQPVGSPLSLECTVEGTSNPNLYWYRQAAGRGLQLLFYSVGIGQISSEVPQNLSASRPQDRQFILSSKKLLLSDSGFYLCASSTGGGGNQPQHFGDGTRLSIL.

The chain joins TRBV4-1 to TRBJ2-5. Germline V CDR1 and CDR2: MGHRA, YSYEKL. This CDR3 has 13 amino acids. The CDR3 region is CASRATFQETQYF.

V is TRBV20-1 and J is TRBJ1-4; TCRdb reports TRBD1, a call that lacks DNA to check it against. Looked up from germline, CDR1 is DFQATT and CDR2 is SNEGSKA (reference sequence). The CDR3 length is 16 residues. CDR3 amino acids: CSARDRDSPTNEKLFF.

CDR3 amino acids: CASSPPTTGAAVQYF. This sequence joins TRBV4-2 and TRBJ2-7; TCRdb's D gene call, TRBD1, goes unchecked for lack of DNA. Per the germline V gene, CDR1 is LGHNA and CDR2 is YNFKEQ. This CDR3 is 15 amino acids long.

CDR3 region: CASSLQASGDTQYF. The J gene is TRBJ2-3, the V gene TRBV5-1. Germline CDR1 is SGHRS and CDR2 is YFSETQ. The CDR3 sequence is 14 residues long.

The chain carries TRBV7-9 and TRBJ2-7; TCRdb's assignment of TRBD2 cannot be checked, as there is no DNA. The CDR3 consists of 14 residues. Looked up from germline, CDR1 is SEHNR and CDR2 is FQNEAQ (reference sequence). The CDR3 reads CASSPPRSSYEQYF. Variable domain in full (rest from reference TRBV7-9 and TRBJ2-7): DTGVSQNPRHKITKRGQNVTFRCDPISEHNRLYWYRQTLGQGPEFLTYFQNEAQLEKSRLLSDRFSAERPKGSFSTLEIQRTEQGDSAMYLCASSPPRSSYEQYFGPGTRLTVT.

The genes are TRBV14 and TRBJ2-2; TCRdb gives TRBD1 as the D gene, but with no DNA this cannot be confirmed. The CDR3 has 16 residues. Germline loops: CDR1 SGHDN, CDR2 FVKESK. The CDR3 spells CASSQVWGIDTGELFF.

The chain joins TRBV7-2 to TRBJ1-1; TCRdb gives TRBD1 as the D gene, but with no DNA this cannot be confirmed. Germline V CDR1 and CDR2: SGHTA, FQGNSA. The CDR3 length is 13 residues. The CDR3 region is CASSLAQGPEAFF. Full variable domain (outside the CDR3, taken from reference TRBV7-2 and TRBJ1-1): GAGVSQSPSNKVTEKGKDVELRCDPISGHTALYWYRQSLGQGLEFLIYFQGNSAPDKSGLPSDRFSAERTGGSVSTLTIQRTQQEDSAVYLCASSLAQGPEAFFGQGTRLTVV.

The chain is built from TRBV5-6 and TRBJ1-2; TCRdb selects TRBD1, and the lack of DNA leaves this call unchecked. Germline loops: CDR1 SGHDT, CDR2 YYEEEE. The CDR3 length is 16 residues. The CDR3 protein is CASSLQGAPINYGYTF. The whole variable domain, remainder taken from reference TRBV5-6 and TRBJ1-2, is DAGVTQSPTHLIKTRGQQVTLRCSPKSGHDTVSWYQQALGQGPQFIFQYYEEEERQRGNFPDRFSGHQFPNYSSELNVNALLLGDSALYLCASSLQGAPINYGYTFGSGTRLTVV.

The V call is TRBV5-4, the J call TRBJ1-4; TCRdb's D call, TRBD1, is unchecked because there is no DNA. The CDR3 sequence is 14 residues long. In germline, CDR1 is SGHNT, CDR2 YYREEE (reference sequence). CDR3 amino acids: CASSSQGGDEKLFF.

V and J are TRBV3-1 and TRBJ2-1. This CDR3 contains 15 residues. Germline V gives CDR1 LGHDT, CDR2 YNNKEL (reference sequence). Here the CDR3 reads CASAEGGNSYNEQFF.

V usage is TRBV2 and J usage is TRBJ2-2. Germline CDR1 reads SNHLY; CDR2 reads FYNNEI. This CDR3 is 16 amino acids long. The CDR3 sequence is CASSAVRLANTGELFF.